The 22 T cell receptor beta chains listed next were all sequenced from one sample in a study of shared clonotypes between healthy human individuals. TCRdb's table, derived via immunoSEQ multiplex PCR, lists solely in-frame clones and lacks some. The repertoire includes millions of clones, roughly 95% of them detected once, and around 0.13% sits in the top ten. The specimen sequenced was naive CD4+ T cells sorted from blood. Sample subset: CD45RA+ positively selected. The receptors stem from a man aged 18 to 29 in good health.

The chain is built from TRBV2 and TRBJ1-3; D is uncertain. The ends were cut back, 3 bases at V and 5 bases at J, with 8 bases in the middle. The germline CDR1 and CDR2 sequences are SNHLY and FYNNEI. This CDR3 region has 13 residues. CDR3 bases: TGTGCCAGCAGTGATGGCAGAAGAAACACCATATATTTT. Protein product: CASSDGRRNTIYF.

This rearrangement joins TRBV9 to TRBJ2-3, with D perhaps matching TRBD2 (5 bases). V lost 2 bases and J 3 bases, leaving 10 bases between the germline ends. The CDR3 loop spans 14 amino acids. Germline lookup yields CDR1 SGDLS and CDR2 YYNGEE. CDR3 amino acids: CASSVELGTDTQYF. The CDR3 coding sequence is TGTGCCAGCAGCGTGGAACTAGGTACAGATACGCAGTATTTT.

Details on this clone: Other DNA sequences within the sample encode an identical CDR3. The V gene is TRBV4-2, the J gene TRBJ2-2; D unclear. This CDR3 is 13 amino acids long. CDR1 and CDR2 (germline): LGHNA, YNFKEQ. Trimming left V 2 bases short and J 2 bases short, with 3 bases between. This CDR3 is CASSQPNTGELFF. The DNA of the CDR3 is TGTGCCAGCAGCCAACCCAACACCGGGGAGCTGTTTTTT.

V usage is TRBV27 and J usage is TRBJ1-6, with TRBD1 matching 9 bases. J was trimmed by 7 bases and V by 5 bases; bases with no gene match: 9. CDR3 size: 16 residues. Germline CDR1 is MNHEY and CDR2 is SMNVEV (reference sequence). The CDR3 loop is CASSPGTGTRNSPLHF. Written as DNA, the CDR3 is TGTGCCAGCAGTCCCGGGACAGGGACTCGGAATTCACCCCTCCACTTT.

V usage is TRBV11-2 and J usage is TRBJ1-6, with 8 nucleotides matching TRBD1. Unmatched junction bases numbered 3, after V lost 4 bases and J lost 1 base. Germline CDR1 reads SGHAT; CDR2 reads FQNNGV. The CDR3 consists of 16 residues. The CDR3 coding sequence is TGTGCCAGCAGCTCCGACAGGGGATCCTATAATTCACCCCTCCACTTT. It codes for CASSSDRGSYNSPLHF.

The chain uses TRBV9 and TRBJ2-5; 13 bases match TRBD2. After removal of 4 bases from V and 1 base from J, the junction contained 4 bases not matched to a gene. Germline CDR1 reads SGDLS; CDR2 reads YYNGEE. CDR3 length: 16 amino acids. The CDR3 spells CASSSGTSGAQETQYF. In DNA, the CDR3 is TGTGCCAGCAGCTCAGGGACTAGCGGGGCCCAAGAGACCCAGTACTTC. The whole variable domain, remainder taken from reference TRBV9 and TRBJ2-5, is DSGVTQTPKHLITATGQRVTLRCSPRSGDLSVYWYQQSLDQGLQFLIQYYNGEERAKGNILERFSAQQFPDLHSELNLSSLELGDSALYFCASSSGTSGAQETQYFGPGTRLLVL.

Points on this clone: Other DNA sequences from this sample encode an identical CDR3 as well. The chain recombines TRBV29-1 with TRBJ2-5; either TRBD1 or TRBD2 may fit D (6 bases each). The CDR3 is 13 amino acids. CDR1 is SQVTM and CDR2 is ANQGSEA in the germline V gene. The V gene lost 6 bases and the J gene lost 5 bases, with 16 bases spanning the gap. Here the CDR3 reads CSVGTGGRETQYF. The CDR3 DNA is TGCAGCGTCGGGACCGGGGGCCGGGAGACCCAGTACTTC.

This rearrangement joins TRBV25-1 to TRBJ2-1; TRBD1 matches at 7 bases. This CDR3 has 15 residues. Trimming at V came to 3 bases and at J to 4 bases, leaving 6 bases not matched to a gene. Germline V gene sequence: CDR1 MGHDK, CDR2 SYGVNS. The CDR3 protein is CASSEAGTVYNEQFF. The CDR3 region has the DNA TGTGCCAGCAGTGAGGCCGGGACAGTATACAATGAGCAGTTCTTC.

The gene calls are TRBV28 and TRBJ1-1; D is ambiguous. The CDR3 loop spans 11 amino acids. Germline V lookup: CDR1 MDHEN, CDR2 SYDVKM. The ends were cut back, 5 bases at V and 6 bases at J, with 7 bases in the middle. The CDR3 protein is CASSGGPEAFF. CDR3 bases: TGTGCCAGCAGTGGCGGCCCTGAAGCTTTCTTT.

The genes are TRBV10-3 and TRBJ2-7; D is uncertain. V was trimmed by 0 bases and J by 0 bases, leaving 9 bases between them. From germline, CDR1 is ENHRY and CDR2 SYGVKD. The CDR3 runs to 15 residues. DNA of the CDR3: TGTGCCATCAGTGAGTCCCCAGGTAACTCCTACGAGCAGTACTTC. Its protein is CAISESPGNSYEQYF.

This rearrangement joins TRBV29-1 to TRBJ2-1; D may correspond to TRBD1 or TRBD2 (5 bases each). The V end lost 6 bases, the J end lost 5 bases, and 11 bases lay between the germline ends. Germline values: CDR1 SQVTM, CDR2 ANQGSEA. The CDR3 sequence is 12 residues long. CDR3 in DNA: TGCAGCGTAAGGGGACCGGACAATGAGCAGTTCTTC. It encodes CSVRGPDNEQFF.

V is TRBV19 and J is TRBJ2-5, with 10 bases that match TRBD1. The CDR3 has 14 residues. The V gene's germline CDR1 is LNHDA and CDR2 SQIVND (reference sequence). V shed 6 bases and J 5 bases; nucleotides not matched to a gene: 6. CDR3 in amino acids: CASSRQGASETQYF. Here the CDR3 DNA reads TGTGCCAGTAGCAGACAGGGGGCGTCGGAGACCCAGTACTTC.

This chain links TRBV4-1 with TRBJ1-6; 10 bases fit TRBD1. V lost 0 bases to trimming and J lost 0 bases; unmatched junction nucleotides: 5. The CDR3 runs to 19 residues. Per germline, CDR1 MGHRA and CDR2 YSYEKL. The chain's CDR3 is CASSQDRDRGNSYNSPLHF. In DNA form, the CDR3 reads TGCGCCAGCAGCCAAGACCGGGACAGGGGTAACTCCTATAATTCACCCCTCCACTTT.

V and J are TRBV5-1 and TRBJ1-2; 7 nucleotides agree with TRBD1. This CDR3 contains 13 residues. The germline CDR1 and CDR2 sequences are SGHRS and YFSETQ. The J segment lost 7 bases and the V segment lost 0 bases, leaving 3 bases of the junction unmatched. CDR3 sequence: CASSLEGALGYTF. The CDR3 DNA reads TGCGCCAGCAGCTTGGAGGGGGCGCTTGGCTACACCTTC.

Points on this clone: One end of the junction varies from germline; a read error may be responsible. This chain joins TRBV4-1 and TRBJ1-1, with D maybe TRBD1 (6 bases). CDR3 length equals 13 residues. Germline lookup yields CDR1 MGHRA and CDR2 YSYEKL. CDR3 in amino acids: CASSPGANAEAFF. The DNA for the CDR3 is TGCGCCAGCAGCCCAGGGGCGAACGCTGAAGCTTTCTTT.

The chain combines TRBV6-5 with TRBJ2-2; possibly TRBD1 or TRBD2 for D (5 bases each). V lost 8 bases to trimming and J lost 2 bases, with 15 bases between them. There are 15 residues in the CDR3. Germline V lookup: CDR1 MNHEY, CDR2 SVGAGI. The CDR3 nucleotides are TGTGCCAGCGGGGGTGCCGACTCAAACACCGGGGAGCTGTTTTTT. Protein product: CASGGADSNTGELFF.

The genes are TRBV5-1 and TRBJ2-7, with D possibly matching TRBD1 (6 bases). This CDR3 spans 14 amino acids. The V gene lost 4 bases and the J gene lost 7 bases, with 18 bases spanning the gap. Germline V gene lookup returns CDR1 SGHRS and CDR2 YFSETQ. CDR3 coding DNA: TGCGCCAGCAGCCAGGGACACCCTAACGGGGAGCAGTACTTC. It yields the protein CASSQGHPNGEQYF.

The V and J genes are TRBV5-4 and TRBJ2-5; D is ambiguous. Trimming took 2 bases from V and 3 from J, leaving 11 bases between them. There are 14 residues in the CDR3. Germline loops: CDR1 SGHNT, CDR2 YYREEE (reference sequence). The CDR3 bases are TGTGCCAGCAGCTTAGTGGAGCTTAAAGAGACCCAGTACTTC. It encodes CASSLVELKETQYF.

The rearrangement uses TRBV6-5 and TRBJ1-4; tentatively, D is TRBD1 (5 bases). Trimming cost V 4 bases and J 7 bases, with 10 bases left between them. Germline V CDR1 and CDR2: MNHEY, SVGAGI. This CDR3 is 13 amino acids long. The CDR3 DNA reads TGTGCCAGCAGTTGGGGGAGGGGTGAAAAACTGTTTTTT. Residues: CASSWGRGEKLFF.

V usage is TRBV5-6 and J usage is TRBJ1-5; D call uncertain. The CDR3 is made up of 16 amino acids. The V gene's germline CDR1 is SGHDT and CDR2 YYEEEE. Trimming stripped 0 bases from V and 7 bases from J, with 17 bases between. The CDR3 coding sequence is TGTGCCAGCAGCTTGGTAACAGACGGGCCAGGACAGCCCCAGCATTTT. It specifies CASSLVTDGPGQPQHF. Complete variable domain (other parts from reference TRBV5-6 and TRBJ1-5): DAGVTQSPTHLIKTRGQQVTLRCSPKSGHDTVSWYQQALGQGPQFIFQYYEEEERQRGNFPDRFSGHQFPNYSSELNVNALLLGDSALYLCASSLVTDGPGQPQHFGDGTRLSIL.

V gene TRBV29-1 combines with J gene TRBJ1-5; 7 nucleotides line up with TRBD1. Germline trimming cut 5 bases from V and 5 bases from J; bases unmatched to any gene: 6. This CDR3 is built from 13 residues. Germline assignment: CDR1 SQVTM and CDR2 ANQGSEA. The chain's CDR3 is CSVLAGTDQPQHF. DNA of the CDR3: TGCAGCGTTCTCGCCGGGACAGATCAGCCCCAGCATTTT.

V usage is TRBV10-2 and J usage is TRBJ2-5; 9 bases line up with TRBD2. Germline V lookup: CDR1 WSHSY, CDR2 SAAADI. The CDR3 is made up of 14 amino acids. V trimming: 7 bases; J trimming: 3 bases; junction bases outside the gene matches: 6. CDR3 sequence: CASIKTSGEETQYF. The CDR3 DNA reads as TGCGCCAGCATCAAGACTAGCGGAGAAGAGACCCAGTACTTC.